This record looks at one TCR beta chain sequence and its context. As yet, its antigen is unknown. The sample belongs to a study of T cell clonotyping in hematopoietic cell transplantation. The repertoire was sequenced with immunoSEQ multiplex PCR; TCRdb's copy has only in-frame clones and lacks some. The sample yields some 40,000 clones, roughly 94% seen once. Study outcomes and limitations: Pathologically expanded recipient clonotypes increased progressively from day 30 to day 180 as diversity fell. Higher Inverse Simpson Index values in graft donor and pretransplant recipient predicted broader posttransplant TCR diversity. CD4 and CD8 repertoire contributions could not be separated without sorting. Few recipient clonotypes overlapped donors; over 97% were de novo at given depth.

Sequencing input: peripheral blood mononuclear cells. The receptor's source is a woman in her forties or fifties in good health. Some clones in this sample may be carry-over from other donors' samples.

The CDR3 sequence is CASSLKLAVPEAFF. The CDR3 DNA sequence: TGCGCCAGCAGCTTGAAATTAGCAGTGCCAGAAGCTTTCTTT. J is TRBJ1-1 and V is TRBV5-1; D is undetermined. CDR1 is SGHRS, CDR2 YFSETQ, per germline. The CDR3 is 14 amino acids. Trimming left V 1 base short and J 8 bases short, with 15 bases between.